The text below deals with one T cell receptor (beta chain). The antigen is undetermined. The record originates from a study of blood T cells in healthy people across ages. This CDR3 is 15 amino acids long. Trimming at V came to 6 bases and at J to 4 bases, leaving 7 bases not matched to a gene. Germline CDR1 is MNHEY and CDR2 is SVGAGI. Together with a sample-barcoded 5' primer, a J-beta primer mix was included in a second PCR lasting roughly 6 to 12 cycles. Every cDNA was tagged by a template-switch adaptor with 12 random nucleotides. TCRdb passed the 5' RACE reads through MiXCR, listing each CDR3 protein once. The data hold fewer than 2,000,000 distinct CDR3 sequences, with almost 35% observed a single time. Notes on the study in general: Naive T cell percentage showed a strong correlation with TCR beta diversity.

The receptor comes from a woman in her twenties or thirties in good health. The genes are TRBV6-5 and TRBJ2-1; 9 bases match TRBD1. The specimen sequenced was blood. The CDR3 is CASRADRGNYNEQFF. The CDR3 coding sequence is TGTGCCAGCAGAGCGGACAGGGGAAATTACAATGAGCAGTTCTTC.